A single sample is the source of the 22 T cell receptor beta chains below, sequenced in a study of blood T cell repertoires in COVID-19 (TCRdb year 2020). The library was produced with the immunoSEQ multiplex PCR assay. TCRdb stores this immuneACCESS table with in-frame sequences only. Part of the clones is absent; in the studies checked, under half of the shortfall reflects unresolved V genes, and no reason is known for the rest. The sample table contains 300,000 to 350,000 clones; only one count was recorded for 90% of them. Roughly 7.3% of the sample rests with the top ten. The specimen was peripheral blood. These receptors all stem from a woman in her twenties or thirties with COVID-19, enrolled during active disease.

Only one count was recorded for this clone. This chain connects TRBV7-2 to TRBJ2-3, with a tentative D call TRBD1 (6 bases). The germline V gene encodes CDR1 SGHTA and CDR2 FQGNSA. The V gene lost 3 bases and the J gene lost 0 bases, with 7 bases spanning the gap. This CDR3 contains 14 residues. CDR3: CASSFRGSTDTQYF. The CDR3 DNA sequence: TGTGCCAGCAGCTTCAGGGGCAGCACAGATACGCAGTATTTT.

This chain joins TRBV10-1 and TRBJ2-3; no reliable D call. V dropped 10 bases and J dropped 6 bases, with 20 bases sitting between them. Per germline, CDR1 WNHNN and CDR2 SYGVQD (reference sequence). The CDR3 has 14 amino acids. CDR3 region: CATRGPARQDTQYF. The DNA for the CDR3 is TGCGCCACCCGCGGCCCGGCAAGGCAGGATACGCAGTATTTT.

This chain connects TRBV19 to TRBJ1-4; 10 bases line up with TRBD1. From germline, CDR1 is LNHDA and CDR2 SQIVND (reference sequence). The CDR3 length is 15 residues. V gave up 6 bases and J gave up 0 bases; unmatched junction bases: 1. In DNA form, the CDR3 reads TGTGCCAGTAGCGGACAGGGGGCAACTAATGAAAAACTGTTTTTT. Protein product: CASSGQGATNEKLFF.

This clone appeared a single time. This CDR3 is CASSPPGSGANVLTF. The CDR3 DNA reads TGTGCCAGCTCACCACCCGGGTCCGGGGCCAACGTCCTGACTTTC. The rearrangement links TRBV18 to TRBJ2-6; D is uncertain. Trimming stripped 0 bases from V and 4 bases from J, with 7 bases between. This CDR3 is built from 15 residues. Germline CDR1 is KGHSH and CDR2 is LQKENI.

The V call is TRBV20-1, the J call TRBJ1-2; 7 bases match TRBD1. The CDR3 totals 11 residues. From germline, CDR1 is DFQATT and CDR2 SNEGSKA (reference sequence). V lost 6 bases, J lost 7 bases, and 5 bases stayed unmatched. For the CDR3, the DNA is TGCAGTGCGTCAGGGGGTTTTGGCTACACCTTC. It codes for CSASGGFGYTF.

CDR3 DNA sequence: TGTGCCAGCAGTTTAAAGCCATCGGAGACCCAGTACTTC. Translated: CASSLKPSETQYF. The genes are TRBV12-3 or TRBV12-4 and TRBJ2-5; D remains unclear. The CDR3 sequence is 13 residues long. With 2 bases removed from V and 5 bases from J, the gap between germline ends came to 9 bases.

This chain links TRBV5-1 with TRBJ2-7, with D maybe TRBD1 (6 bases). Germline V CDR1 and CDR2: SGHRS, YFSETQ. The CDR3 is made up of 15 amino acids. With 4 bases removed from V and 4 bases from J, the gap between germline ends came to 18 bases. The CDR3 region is CASSPSPQGSYEQYF. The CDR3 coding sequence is TGCGCCAGCAGCCCCTCGCCGCAGGGGAGTTACGAGCAGTACTTC.

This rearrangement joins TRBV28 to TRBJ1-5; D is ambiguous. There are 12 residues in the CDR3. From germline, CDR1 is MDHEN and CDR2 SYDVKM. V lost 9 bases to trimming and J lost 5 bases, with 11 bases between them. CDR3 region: CASSVTDQPQHF. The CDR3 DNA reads TGTGCCAGTTCGGTTACCGATCAGCCCCAGCATTTT.

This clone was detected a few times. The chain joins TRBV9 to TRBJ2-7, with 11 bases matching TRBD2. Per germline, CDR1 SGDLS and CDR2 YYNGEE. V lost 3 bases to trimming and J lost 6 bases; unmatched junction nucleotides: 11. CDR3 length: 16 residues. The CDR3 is CASSAKLTSGSIEQYF. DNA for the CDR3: TGTGCCAGCAGCGCGAAACTCACTAGCGGGAGTATCGAGCAGTACTTC.

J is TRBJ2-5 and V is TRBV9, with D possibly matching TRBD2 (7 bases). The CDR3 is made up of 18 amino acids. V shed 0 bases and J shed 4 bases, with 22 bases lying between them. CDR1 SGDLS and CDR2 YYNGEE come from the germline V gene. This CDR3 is CASSVEGRVGGDGETQYF. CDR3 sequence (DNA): TGTGCCAGCAGCGTAGAGGGGAGGGTAGGGGGAGACGGAGAGACCCAGTACTTC. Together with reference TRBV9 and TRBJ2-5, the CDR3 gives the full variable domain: DSGVTQTPKHLITATGQRVTLRCSPRSGDLSVYWYQQSLDQGLQFLIQYYNGEERAKGNILERFSAQQFPDLHSELNLSSLELGDSALYFCASSVEGRVGGDGETQYFGPGTRLLVL.

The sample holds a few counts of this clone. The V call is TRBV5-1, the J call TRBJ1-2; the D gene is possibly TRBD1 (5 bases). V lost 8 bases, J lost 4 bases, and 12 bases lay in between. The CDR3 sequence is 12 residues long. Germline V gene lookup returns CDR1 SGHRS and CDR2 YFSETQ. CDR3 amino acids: CASWDSSYGYTF. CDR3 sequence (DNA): TGCGCCAGTTGGGACTCGAGCTATGGCTACACCTTC.

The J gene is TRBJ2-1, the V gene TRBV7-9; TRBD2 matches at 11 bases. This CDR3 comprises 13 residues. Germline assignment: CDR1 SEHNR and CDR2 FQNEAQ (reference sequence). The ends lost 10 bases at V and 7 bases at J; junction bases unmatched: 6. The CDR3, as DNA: TGTGCCACTGGGGCTAGCGGGAGGAATGAGCAGTTCTTC. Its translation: CATGASGRNEQFF.

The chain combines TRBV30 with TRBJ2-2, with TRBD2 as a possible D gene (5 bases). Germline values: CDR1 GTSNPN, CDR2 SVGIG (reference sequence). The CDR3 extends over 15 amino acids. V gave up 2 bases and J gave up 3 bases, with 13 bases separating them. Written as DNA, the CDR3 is TGTGCCTGGAGTATACTAACGGGGTACACCGGGGAGCTGTTTTTT. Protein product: CAWSILTGYTGELFF.

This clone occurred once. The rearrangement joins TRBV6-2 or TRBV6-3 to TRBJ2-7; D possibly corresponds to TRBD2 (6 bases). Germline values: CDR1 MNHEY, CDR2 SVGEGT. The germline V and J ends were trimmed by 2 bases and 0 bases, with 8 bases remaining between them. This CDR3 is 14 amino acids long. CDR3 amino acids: CASSYSGYSYEQYF. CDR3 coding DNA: TGTGCCAGCAGTTACAGCGGGTACTCCTACGAGCAGTACTTC.

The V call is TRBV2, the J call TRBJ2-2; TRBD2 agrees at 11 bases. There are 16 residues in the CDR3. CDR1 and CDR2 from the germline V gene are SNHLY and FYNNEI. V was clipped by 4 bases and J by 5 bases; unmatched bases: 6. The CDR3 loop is CASSGSSGRRTGELFF. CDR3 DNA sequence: TGTGCCAGCAGTGGGTCTAGCGGGAGGAGAACCGGGGAGCTGTTTTTT.

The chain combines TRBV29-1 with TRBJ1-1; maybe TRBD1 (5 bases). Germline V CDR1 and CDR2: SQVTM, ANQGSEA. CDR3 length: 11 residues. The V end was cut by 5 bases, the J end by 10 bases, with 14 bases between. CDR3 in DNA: TGCAGCGTTACCAGGGCCCAGGGAGCTTTCTTT. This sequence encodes CSVTRAQGAFF. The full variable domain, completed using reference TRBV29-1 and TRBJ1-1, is SAVISQKPSRDICQRGTSLTIQCQVDSQVTMMFWYRQQPGQSLTLIATANQGSEATYESGFVIDKFPISRPNLTFSTLTVSNMSPEDSSIYLCSVTRAQGAFFGQGTRLTVV.

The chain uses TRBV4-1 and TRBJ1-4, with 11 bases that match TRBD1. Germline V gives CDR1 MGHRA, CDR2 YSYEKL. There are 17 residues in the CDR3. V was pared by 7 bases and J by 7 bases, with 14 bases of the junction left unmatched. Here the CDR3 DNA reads TGCGCCAGCACCGGGACAGGGGGATGGAGTCAGTCTGAAAAACTGTTTTTT. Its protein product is CASTGTGGWSQSEKLFF.

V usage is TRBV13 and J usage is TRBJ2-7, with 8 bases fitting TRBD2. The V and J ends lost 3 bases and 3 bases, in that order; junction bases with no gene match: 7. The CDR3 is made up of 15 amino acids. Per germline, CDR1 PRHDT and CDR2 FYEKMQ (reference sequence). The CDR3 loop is CASSFTGGPYYEQYF. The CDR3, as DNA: TGTGCCAGCAGCTTTACGGGAGGGCCTTACTACGAGCAGTACTTC.

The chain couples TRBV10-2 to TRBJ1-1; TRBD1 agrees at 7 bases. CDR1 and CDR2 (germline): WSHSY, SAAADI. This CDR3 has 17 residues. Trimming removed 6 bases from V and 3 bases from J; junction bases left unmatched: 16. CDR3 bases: TGCGCCAGCAGGAAGGGGGCGGGACCCACAGGGGACACTGAAGCTTTCTTT. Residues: CASRKGAGPTGDTEAFF.

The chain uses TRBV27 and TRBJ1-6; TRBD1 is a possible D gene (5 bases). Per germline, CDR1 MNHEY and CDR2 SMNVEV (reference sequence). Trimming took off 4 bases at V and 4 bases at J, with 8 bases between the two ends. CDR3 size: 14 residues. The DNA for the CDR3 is TGTGCCAGCAGTTGGGGGGGTTATAATTCACCCCTCCACTTT. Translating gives CASSWGGYNSPLHF.

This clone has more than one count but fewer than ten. Here the CDR3 reads CASSRQGTEAFF. The CDR3 DNA sequence: TGTGCCAGCAGCCGGCAGGGGACTGAAGCTTTCTTT. The chain joins TRBV7-2 to TRBJ1-1, with D maybe TRBD1 (6 bases). This CDR3 has 12 amino acids. CDR1 and CDR2 (germline): SGHTA, FQGNSA. The V and J ends lost 5 bases and 5 bases respectively, with 9 bases between them.

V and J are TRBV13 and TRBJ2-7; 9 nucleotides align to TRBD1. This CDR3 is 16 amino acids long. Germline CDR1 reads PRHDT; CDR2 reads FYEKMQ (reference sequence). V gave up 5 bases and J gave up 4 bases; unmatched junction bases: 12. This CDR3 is CASSPAKGTGTYEQYF. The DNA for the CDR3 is TGTGCCAGCAGCCCAGCCAAAGGGACAGGGACTTACGAGCAGTACTTC. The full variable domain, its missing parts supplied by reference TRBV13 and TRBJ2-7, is AAGVIQSPRHLIKEKRETATLKCYPIPRHDTVYWYQQGPGQDPQFLISFYEKMQSDKGSIPDRFSAQQFSDYHSELNMSSLELGDSALYFCASSPAKGTGTYEQYFGPGTRLTVT.